The 14 T cell receptor beta chains given below trace back to one sample, sequenced in a study of cytomegalovirus exposure and HLA in healthy donors. This PCR relied on a set of 60 Vbeta primers and 13 Jbeta primers. The repertoire was sequenced with immunoSEQ multiplex PCR; TCRdb's copy has only in-frame clones and lacks some. The sample contains roughly 200,000 clones, over 70% of which appear only once. Sequenced sample: PBMCs. All receptors come from a male donor in good health and CMV-seronegative.

CDR3 in amino acids: CASSSTDRGGNSPLHF. CDR3 nucleotide sequence: TGTGCCAGCAGTTCCACCGACAGGGGCGGTAATTCACCCCTCCACTTT. J is TRBJ1-6 and V is TRBV6-5, with 8 positions matching TRBD1. CDR1 and CDR2 from the germline V gene are MNHEY and SVGAGI. The CDR3 is 16 amino acids. Germline trimming cut 4 bases from V and 6 bases from J; bases unmatched to any gene: 8.

This clone was observed once. This sequence joins TRBV5-1 and TRBJ2-2; 8 bases align to TRBD1. Trimming took 4 bases from V and 3 from J; bases not matched to a gene: 2. The CDR3 length is 14 residues. CDR1 is SGHRS, CDR2 YFSETQ, per germline. The DNA for the CDR3 is TGCGCCAGCAGCCTGGGACAGGACACCGGGGAGCTGTTTTTT. Translated, it gives CASSLGQDTGELFF. Variable domain in full (rest from reference TRBV5-1 and TRBJ2-2): KAGVTQTPRYLIKTRGQQVTLSCSPISGHRSVSWYQQTPGQGLQFLFEYFSETQRNKGNFPGRFSGRQFSNSRSEMNVSTLELGDSALYLCASSLGQDTGELFFGEGSRLTVL.

The V and J genes are TRBV6-6 and TRBJ1-1; TRBD1 agrees at 7 bases. The CDR3 loop spans 12 amino acids. Germline lookup yields CDR1 MNHNY and CDR2 SVGAGI (reference sequence). Trimming cost V 7 bases and J 7 bases; bases outside gene matches: 6. The CDR3 spells CASTMTGFEAFF. The CDR3 region has the DNA TGTGCCAGCACCATGACAGGGTTTGAAGCTTTCTTT.

V is TRBV27 and J is TRBJ1-5, with D possibly being TRBD1 (5 bases). CDR3 length equals 17 residues. Trimming left V 6 bases short and J 0 bases short, with 18 bases between. Per germline, CDR1 MNHEY and CDR2 SMNVEV (reference sequence). CDR3 sequence: CASSGGGLGTSNQPQHF. Here the CDR3 DNA reads TGTGCCAGCAGCGGGGGGGGGTTGGGTACTAGCAATCAGCCCCAGCATTTT.

The V and J genes are TRBV6-5 and TRBJ2-2; possible D gene TRBD2, 5 bases. Germline CDR1 MNHEY, CDR2 SVGAGI. This CDR3 is 14 amino acids long. V was cut by 5 bases and J by 3 bases, with 10 bases left in between. The CDR3 nucleotides read TGTGCCAGCAGTAAACTAGGTTACACCGGGGAGCTGTTTTTT. As protein: CASSKLGYTGELFF.

As to this clone: This sample also contains other DNA sequences that code for the same CDR3. This sequence joins TRBV27 and TRBJ2-6, with 7 bases fitting TRBD2. This CDR3 comprises 18 residues. V lost 2 bases to trimming and J lost 1 base; unmatched junction nucleotides: 8. Germline V CDR1 and CDR2: MNHEY, SMNVEV (reference sequence). CDR3 residues: CASSLRAGGTSGANVLTF. In DNA form, the CDR3 reads TGTGCCAGCAGTTTAAGGGCCGGGGGGACTTCTGGGGCCAACGTCCTGACTTTC.

The chain is built from TRBV28 and TRBJ2-3; unclear D gene. This CDR3 has 15 amino acids. V was pared by 7 bases and J by 0 bases, with 14 bases between. Germline V gene sequence: CDR1 MDHEN, CDR2 SYDVKM. The CDR3 is CASISYSPSTDTQYF. The DNA for the CDR3 is TGTGCCAGCATTTCCTACAGCCCTAGCACAGATACGCAGTATTTT.

This clone has only one observation. The chain links TRBV30 to TRBJ1-5; D perhaps matches TRBD1 (5 bases). The CDR3 has 14 residues. Trimming pared 0 bases from V and 3 bases from J, leaving 9 bases between. The germline V gene has CDR1 GTSNPN and CDR2 SVGIG (reference sequence). CDR3 bases: TGTGCCTGGAGTGTCCAGGGCGCCAATCAGCCCCAGCATTTT. This translates into CAWSVQGANQPQHF. Variable domain in full (rest from reference TRBV30 and TRBJ1-5): SQTIHQWPATLVQPVGSPLSLECTVEGTSNPNLYWYRQAAGRGLQLLFYSVGIGQISSEVPQNLSASRPQDRQFILSSKKLLLSDSGFYLCAWSVQGANQPQHFGDGTRLSIL.

The rearrangement joins TRBV27 to TRBJ2-5; tentative D call: TRBD2 (5 bases). Per germline, CDR1 MNHEY and CDR2 SMNVEV (reference sequence). Trimming removed 3 bases from V and 7 bases from J, with 9 bases in between. This CDR3 contains 12 residues. The CDR3 reads CASSLGVGTQYF. CDR3 coding DNA: TGTGCCAGCAGTTTGGGAGTTGGGACCCAGTACTTC.

The chain combines TRBV7-3 with TRBJ1-6; D is unclear. The CDR3 runs 15 residues. Between the trimmed V and J ends, which lost 0 bases and 13 bases, there was a span of 16 bases. Looked up from germline, CDR1 is SGHTA and CDR2 is FQGTGA. CDR3: CASSLTPGLTTPLHF. In DNA form, the CDR3 reads TGTGCCAGCAGCTTAACCCCGGGTTTGACTACGCCCCTCCACTTT. Full variable domain (missing parts from reference TRBV7-3 and TRBJ1-6): GAGVSQTPSNKVTEKGKYVELRCDPISGHTALYWYRQSLGQGPEFLIYFQGTGAADDSGLPNDRFFAVRPEGSVSTLKIQRTERGDSAVYLCASSLTPGLTTPLHFGNGTRLTVT.

The chain links TRBV4-1 to TRBJ1-5, with 9 bases aligning to TRBD1. The junction had 2 bases not matched to a gene; V was cut back by 0 bases and J by 2 bases. Germline CDR1 is MGHRA and CDR2 is YSYEKL. The CDR3 spans 16 residues. The CDR3: CASSQDRDRGNQPQHF. The DNA of the CDR3 is TGCGCCAGCAGCCAAGATCGGGACAGGGGCAATCAGCCCCAGCATTTT.

Note on this clone: This sample also contains other DNA sequences that code for the same CDR3. V is TRBV29-1 and J is TRBJ1-2, with 9 bases identical to TRBD1. The CDR3 length is 11 residues. Losses at the gene ends were 3 bases for V and 8 bases for J; bases not matched to a gene: 1. Germline-derived CDR1 and CDR2 are SQVTM and ANQGSEA. In DNA, the CDR3 is TGCAGCGTTGAGACAGGGGGGGGCTACACCTTC. Translating gives CSVETGGGYTF.

This clone was recorded only once. The V and J genes are TRBV5-1 and TRBJ2-2, with 7 bases matching TRBD1. Germline V gene data show CDR1 as SGHRS and CDR2 as YFSETQ. This CDR3 has 14 residues. With V trimmed by 3 bases and J by 5 bases, 4 bases remained unmatched. CDR3 sequence (DNA): TGCGCCAGCAGCTCCGGACAGGAGACCGGGGAGCTGTTTTTT. Residues: CASSSGQETGELFF.

A single count supports this clone. The genes are TRBV4-1 and TRBJ1-5; 9 nucleotides agree with TRBD1. The junction had 10 bases not matched to a gene; V was cut back by 6 bases and J by 7 bases. The germline gives CDR1 MGHRA, CDR2 YSYEKL. CDR3 length: 15 residues. CDR3 sequence: CASSFGTGNYQPQHF. The CDR3 DNA is TGCGCCAGCAGTTTCGGGACAGGGAACTACCAGCCCCAGCATTTT.